The clone carrying this T cell receptor beta chain was counted a few times. The antigen remains unidentified. As for time point: newly diagnosed GD, antithyroid drugs for less than 3 months. The TCR library was made from RNA that had been extracted from PBMCs in TRIzol. This sample was included in a study of regulatory T cells in long-lasting Graves disease. Study-wide background: For a period under 3 months, newly diagnosed Graves' patients had taken antithyroid drugs.

CDR1 and CDR2 from the germline V gene are SGHAT and FQNNGV. V was cut by 4 bases and J by 0 bases, with 14 bases left in between. The CDR3 covers 16 residues. With iRepertoire HTBI primers and Arm-PCR of CDR3 regions, TCR beta libraries were built. TCRdb passed the multiplex PCR reads through MiXCR, listing each CDR3 protein once. There are over 500,000 distinct CDR3 sequences in the sample; roughly 16% occur only once, and approximately 12% lies in the top ten. Points from the study as a whole: Persistent Graves' patients had lower TCR diversity than newly diagnosed ones.

The same sample was also studied in work on T cells in Graves' hyperthyroidism and ophthalmopathy. As that study records: Graves' hyperthyroidism is called stable when ophthalmopathy does not progress within 18 months. HTBI primers were used for first-round RT-PCR of the TCR CDR3.

Specimen: peripheral blood mononuclear cells (PBMCs), collected at new diagnosis, from a patient treated with antithyroid drugs. The chain links TRBV11-2 to TRBJ2-3; weak D call: TRBD1 (6 bases). The TCR sequence derives from a man younger than 35 with Graves disease. The CDR3 DNA is TGTGCCAGCAGCTCGGACAGCCCTACTAGCACAGATACGCAGTATTTT. Amino acid sequence: CASSSDSPTSTDTQYF. Full variable domain (remainder filled in from reference TRBV11-2 and TRBJ2-3): EAGVAQSPRYKIIEKRQSVAFWCNPISGHATLYWYQQILGQGPKLLIQFQNNGVVDDSQLPKDRFSAERLKGVDSTLKIQPAKLEDSAVYLCASSSDSPTSTDTQYFGPGTRLTVL.